This T cell receptor beta chain was identified during a study of blood T cell repertoires in COVID-19. In the study overall: Material from acute and convalescent COVID-19 was sourced from the United States, Italy and Spain.

Original handling: The authors estimated nucleated cell counts from reference gene primer amplification. The data were produced by immunoSEQ multiplex PCR, yet TCRdb's version contains in-frame clones alone and is incomplete. D and trimming were read from the DNA, whereas the V and J calls and clone size are those reported in that table. The repertoire holds roughly 190,000 clones, with about 88% as singletons. This CDR3 is built from 18 residues. V dropped 0 bases and J dropped 4; count of bases not matched to a gene: 11. CDR1 and CDR2 from the germline V gene are KGHSH and LQKENI. Source material: peripheral blood. The rearrangement joins TRBV18 to TRBJ2-1; 8 nucleotides agree with TRBD1. The sequence derives from a woman older than 75 in a cohort sampled during active or convalescent COVID-19. CDR3 residues: CASSPPILPGQEYNEQFF. In nucleotides, the CDR3 is TGTGCCAGCTCACCACCGATTCTACCGGGACAGGAGTACAATGAGCAGTTCTTC.